This TCR beta chain was sequenced in a study of cytomegalovirus exposure and HLA in healthy donors. On this clone: Its antigen is unidentified.

Study-wide findings and caveats: In an earlier analysis, in roughly 600 donors, most V segments appeared productive either ~87% or ~30% of the time.

The PCR had 60 Vbeta and 13 Jbeta primers. Data came from immunoSEQ multiplex PCR; TCRdb stores just in-frame clones and leaves some out. Counted here are roughly 130,000 clones, about 80% occurring once; the ten biggest clones make up roughly 4.2%. The V gene's germline CDR1 is SQVTM and CDR2 ANQGSEA. V lost 4 bases and J 0 bases, leaving 7 bases between the germline ends. The CDR3 extends over 12 amino acids. This clonotype was obtained from a woman in her thirties or forties in good health and CMV-seronegative. The sample taken for sequencing was PBMCs. The rearrangement uses TRBV29-1 and TRBJ2-7; D uncertain. CDR3: CSVAISSYEQYF. CDR3 DNA sequence: TGCAGCGTTGCGATTAGCTCCTACGAGCAGTACTTC.